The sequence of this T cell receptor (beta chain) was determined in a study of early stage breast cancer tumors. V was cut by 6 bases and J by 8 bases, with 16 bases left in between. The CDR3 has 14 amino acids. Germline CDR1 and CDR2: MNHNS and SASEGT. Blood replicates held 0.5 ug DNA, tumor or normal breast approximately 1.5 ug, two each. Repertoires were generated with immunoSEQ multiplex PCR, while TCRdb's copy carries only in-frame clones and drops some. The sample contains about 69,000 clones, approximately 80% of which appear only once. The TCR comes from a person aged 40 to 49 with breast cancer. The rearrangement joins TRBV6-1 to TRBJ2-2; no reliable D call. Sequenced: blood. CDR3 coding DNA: TGTGCCAGCAGCGGGCGACCTTTTGCTGGGGAGCTGTTTTTT. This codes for CASSGRPFAGELFF.